Here is one T cell receptor beta chain with its context. What this receptor recognizes is not known. No clone much larger than this one lies a single base away; base qualities are absent. Trimming removed 5 bases from V and 6 bases from J, leaving 12 bases between the germline ends. The germline V gene gives CDR1 as SGHTA and CDR2 as FQGNSA. Spanning cysteine to phenylalanine, the CDR3 consists of 13 amino acids. Only the CDR3 DNA stays, 39 bases, in frame from base 1. The immunoSEQ Assay was the method used to sequence TCRbeta CDR3 regions. After extraction, genomic DNA underwent amplification by bias-controlled multiplex PCR, followed by high-throughput sequencing. As for how the authors treated the data: To quantify the absolute abundance of every unique TCRbeta CDR3 region, sequences were collapsed and filtered. Usable DNA was measured by amplifying reference genes present in all nucleated cells, and TCRbeta template counts were normalized to that usable DNA to estimate T cell fraction. Repertoire TCRs were annotated as SARS-CoV-2-specific when V gene, CDR3 amino acid sequence and J gene were exactly matched to a known reactive TCR set. MIRA supplied the reference SARS-CoV-2 TCR set, which was filtered for enrichment in COVID-19-positive ImmuneCODE repertoires so that public or cross-reactive TCRs were removed. Using the MIRA antigens, annotated TCRs were further analysed by specific ORF or by position within an ORF. Breadth was defined as annotated unique rearrangements over total unique productive rearrangements; depth was the summed frequency of those rearrangements. Two-sided Wilcoxon rank-sum tests were used to compare TCR breadth between groups. TCRdb holds this immuneACCESS table with in-frame rearrangements only. Some clones are missing; in checked studies, unresolved V genes explain under half, and the rest has no known cause. That table supplies the V and J calls and clone size; D and trimming were determined from the DNA. Present in this sample are about 440,000 clones, around 90% of which were seen just once. The ten largest account for 4.3% of the sample.

This sample's treatment or condition label indicates: some 20 received Ad26.COV2.S at low or high dose, single or two shots; about 5 received placebo; per-sample allocation not given. Repertoires of vaccine and placebo recipients were sequenced from samples collected on day 63 after the first injection. In Cohort 1b, about two dozen adults aged 18-55 years were enrolled at a single site in Boston, USA, between 29 July and 7 August 2020. Ad26.COV2.S consisted of a replication-incompetent adenovirus type 26 vector by which a prefusion-stabilized SARS-CoV-2 spike protein from the original Wuhan strain was expressed. These data originate in a study of Ad26.COV2.S vaccination and SARS-CoV-2 variants (TCRdb year 2021). Some background on the complete study: Donors in the vaccine arm were drawn from COV1001, a multicentre, randomized, double-blind, placebo-controlled phase I-IIa trial testing Ad26.COV2.S in healthy adults. Ad26.COV2.S was administered intramuscularly at a dose of 5x10^10 or 1x10^11 viral particles, either as one shot or as two shots given 56 days apart. Trial participants were randomized into five groups of five: low-dose or high-dose Ad26.COV2.S given once or twice, or placebo on both occasions. A total of around 32 samples were included in the TCR-sequenced set, comprising around 19 Ad26.COV2.S vaccine recipients, 5 placebo recipients and 8 SARS-CoV-2 convalescent individuals. TCRbeta repertoire sequencing served as the tool for gauging how specific and how broad the SARS-CoV-2-reactive T cell receptors were following Ad26.COV2.S vaccination. Throughout the experiments and outcome assessment, investigators stayed blinded to trial group allocation.

Study-wide findings and limitations: After vaccination, spike-specific CD8+ and CD4+ T cell responses were reported to show substantial breadth. It was noted by the authors that total T cell responses may have been underestimated by the TCR breadth and depth analyses. Comparable non-spike TCR breadth was observed between vaccine and placebo recipients, consistent with only spike being contained in the vaccine. The study was not powered for comparison of responses between vaccine doses or regimens. Higher spike-specific TCR breadth was observed in Ad26.COV2.S recipients than in placebo recipients (P = 0.0014).

Specimen: peripheral blood, collected in a trial of Ad26.COV2.S vaccine versus placebo. Recombination linked TRBV7-2 to TRBJ2-3; there is no confident call for the D gene. This clonotype was sampled from a person between 18 and 59 years old who received the Ad26.COV2.S COVID-19 vaccine or a placebo. The DNA sequence is TGTGCCAGCAGCCAAGCTGTGCGGGATACGCAGTATTTT. It specifies CASSQAVRDTQYF.